These 28 T cell receptor beta chains share one sample of origin, sequenced in a study of beta chain features in type 1 diabetes. Expressed TCRB transcripts were sequenced because the entire RNA isolate underwent reverse transcription. Libraries were prepared by immunoSEQ multiplex PCR; TCRdb keeps only in-frame clonotypes and omits some of them. Among more than 300,000 clones listed, about 15% were seen once. Sequences were obtained from naive CD4+ T cells from blood. The receptors come from a woman aged 18 to 35 in good health.

This clone was counted between two and nine times. The chain carries TRBV30 and TRBJ1-5; D not certain. Germline assignment: CDR1 GTSNPN and CDR2 SVGIG (reference sequence). The CDR3 runs 15 residues. With 0 bases removed from V and 0 bases from J, the gap between germline ends came to 9 bases. CDR3 coding DNA: TGTGCCTGGAGTGTGAAACAGCTTAGCAATCAGCCCCAGCATTTT. It translates to CAWSVKQLSNQPQHF.

The chain combines TRBV2 with TRBJ2-1; unclear D gene. Germline V CDR1 and CDR2: SNHLY, FYNNEI. The V gene lost 7 bases and the J gene lost 5 bases, with 21 bases spanning the gap. CDR3 length: 16 residues. The CDR3 DNA reads TGTGCCAGCATCGGCCACGGTTCAGGCTTGCACAATGAGCAGTTCTTC. This codes for CASIGHGSGLHNEQFF.

The chain is built from TRBV5-1 and TRBJ2-7; maybe TRBD1 (5 bases). V lost 4 bases and J 5 bases, leaving 22 bases between the germline ends. CDR1 SGHRS and CDR2 YFSETQ come from the germline V gene. This CDR3 has 16 residues. CDR3 sequence: CASSRGSADVQDEQYF. The CDR3 DNA sequence: TGCGCCAGCAGCCGAGGTTCGGCGGATGTACAGGACGAGCAGTACTTC.

CDR3 sequence (DNA): TGTGCCACCAGCAGAGATCTGTTTCAGCCCCAGCATTTT. This gives the protein CATSRDLFQPQHF. V and J are TRBV15 and TRBJ1-5; D remains unclear. V was trimmed by 0 bases and J by 6 bases, leaving 6 bases between them. The CDR3 loop spans 13 amino acids. The germline CDR1 and CDR2 sequences are LNHNV and YYDKDF (reference sequence).

This clone was seen only a few times. The chain joins TRBV29-1 to TRBJ1-1; maybe TRBD1 (5 bases). V dropped 4 bases and J dropped 5 bases, with 11 bases sitting between them. The CDR3 loop spans 12 amino acids. Germline lookup yields CDR1 SQVTM and CDR2 ANQGSEA. CDR3 sequence reads: CSVVGGGTEAFF. CDR3 coding DNA: TGCAGCGTTGTGGGGGGAGGTACTGAAGCTTTCTTT.

This chain's CDR3 is CASRGLAGVDEQFF. CDR3 DNA: TGTGCCAGCAGAGGACTAGCGGGAGTGGATGAGCAGTTCTTC. The chain recombines TRBV28 with TRBJ2-1; 13 bases agree with TRBD2. Trimming took 6 bases from V and 8 from J; bases not matched to a gene: 4. Germline CDR1 MDHEN, CDR2 SYDVKM. The CDR3 is made up of 14 amino acids. The full variable domain, in which reference TRBV28 and TRBJ2-1 provide the parts outside the CDR3, is DVKVTQSSRYLVKRTGEKVFLECVQDMDHENMFWYRQDPGLGLRLIYFSYDVKMKEKGDIPEGYSVSREKKERFSLILESASTNQTSMYLCASRGLAGVDEQFFGPGTRLTVL.

This clone came up a few times. This rearrangement joins TRBV30 to TRBJ1-5, with unresolved D. Germline V gives CDR1 GTSNPN, CDR2 SVGIG (reference sequence). V gave up 2 bases and J gave up 3 bases, with 8 bases separating them. The CDR3 has 13 residues. The CDR3 nucleotides are TGTGCCTGGAGTCGGACTTACAATCAGCCCCAGCATTTT. Amino acids: CAWSRTYNQPQHF.

The chain links TRBV18 to TRBJ1-2; D is unclear. Germline V gene data show CDR1 as KGHSH and CDR2 as LQKENI. V was shortened by 3 bases and J by 6 bases, with 14 bases between the two germline ends. The CDR3 sequence is 14 residues long. The CDR3 nucleotides read TGTGCCAGCTCACCCTACGGAGGAGACGATGGCTACACCTTC. It codes for CASSPYGGDDGYTF.

This clone was observed a handful of times. The gene calls are TRBV19 and TRBJ1-5; D remains unclear. Between the trimmed V and J ends, which lost 1 base and 2 bases, there was a span of 6 bases. Germline assignment: CDR1 LNHDA and CDR2 SQIVND (reference sequence). The CDR3 has 14 amino acids. For the CDR3, the DNA is TGTGCCAGTAGTATAGGTCGTCGCAATCAGCCCCAGCATTTT. Translation: CASSIGRRNQPQHF. Filled out from reference TRBV19 and TRBJ1-5, the complete variable domain reads DGGITQSPKYLFRKEGQNVTLSCEQNLNHDAMYWYRQDPGQGLRLIYYSQIVNDFQKGDIAEGYSVSREKKESFPLTVTSAQKNPTAFYLCASSIGRRNQPQHFGDGTRLSIL.

This chain connects TRBV7-2 to TRBJ2-5; D not certain. The V and J ends lost 2 bases and 6 bases respectively, with 7 bases between them. The CDR3 contains 12 residues. Germline V gene lookup returns CDR1 SGHTA and CDR2 FQGNSA. The DNA of the CDR3 is TGTGCCAGCAGCTTAAGCATGCAGACCCAGTACTTC. Translating it yields CASSLSMQTQYF.

The rearrangement links TRBV6-5 to TRBJ2-2; possibly TRBD1 for D (6 bases). CDR3 length: 14 residues. Trimming shortened V by 6 bases and J by 3 bases, and 11 bases separated the two germline ends. Germline CDR1 is MNHEY and CDR2 is SVGAGI. The CDR3 sequence: CASRQGPDTGELFF. The CDR3 DNA reads TGTGCCAGCAGACAGGGCCCGGACACCGGGGAGCTGTTTTTT.

The chain uses TRBV7-3 and TRBJ2-7, with a weak D call TRBD2 (6 bases). V was trimmed by 5 bases and J by 2 bases, leaving 16 bases between them. The CDR3 is 15 amino acids. Looked up from germline, CDR1 is SGHTA and CDR2 is FQGTGA. The CDR3 is CASSRAAGSPYEQYF. The CDR3 DNA follows: TGTGCCAGCAGCCGCGCCGCGGGATCTCCCTACGAGCAGTACTTC.

The sample holds a few counts of this clone. The rearrangement links TRBV19 to TRBJ2-1; unclear D gene. Germline CDR1 reads LNHDA; CDR2 reads SQIVND (reference sequence). This CDR3 has 13 residues. Between the trimmed V and J ends, which lost 1 base and 10 bases, there was a span of 11 bases. The DNA for the CDR3 is TGTGCCAGTAGTATAGCGGCGGCTCCAGAGCAGTTCTTC. It specifies CASSIAAAPEQFF.

The chain uses TRBV5-1 and TRBJ2-3; D gene unclear. The V end was cut by 0 bases, the J end by 4 bases, with 9 bases between. CDR1 is SGHRS and CDR2 is YFSETQ in the germline V gene. The CDR3 is made up of 14 amino acids. The CDR3 is CASSLDPKPDTQYF. The CDR3, as DNA: TGCGCCAGCAGCTTGGATCCCAAGCCAGATACGCAGTATTTT.

This clone was counted between two and nine times. The chain carries TRBV30 and TRBJ2-7, with D hard to call. The CDR3 totals 12 residues. V lost 8 bases, J lost 3 bases, and 14 bases lay in between. Germline loops: CDR1 GTSNPN, CDR2 SVGIG (reference sequence). The CDR3 bases are TGTGCCCTTCGGCGAGGCAACTACGAGCAGTACTTC. Its protein product is CALRRGNYEQYF. The variable domain in full, with the rest retrieved from reference TRBV30 and TRBJ2-7, is SQTIHQWPATLVQPVGSPLSLECTVEGTSNPNLYWYRQAAGRGLQLLFYSVGIGQISSEVPQNLSASRPQDRQFILSSKKLLLSDSGFYLCALRRGNYEQYFGPGTRLTVT.

The chain carries TRBV29-1 and TRBJ2-1, with 10 bases lining up with TRBD2. V shed 4 bases, J shed 4 bases, and the junction held 7 bases outside the gene matches. Germline V gene lookup returns CDR1 SQVTM and CDR2 ANQGSEA. This CDR3 has 15 amino acids. The CDR3, as DNA: TGCAGCGTTGCACACGGACTAGCGGCTTACAATGAGCAGTTCTTC. This gives the protein CSVAHGLAAYNEQFF.

V usage is TRBV28 and J usage is TRBJ2-7, with 9 bases matching TRBD1. Germline lookup yields CDR1 MDHEN and CDR2 SYDVKM. The ends lost 4 bases at V and 1 base at J; junction bases unmatched: 8. The CDR3 is made up of 16 amino acids. This chain's CDR3 is CASSSRRQGGSYEQYF. The CDR3, as DNA: TGTGCCAGCAGTTCCCGAAGACAGGGGGGATCCTACGAGCAGTACTTC.

J is TRBJ1-1 and V is TRBV27; D remains ambiguous. The CDR3 extends over 13 amino acids. V lost 6 bases to trimming and J lost 1 base, with 9 bases between them. Germline CDR1 reads MNHEY; CDR2 reads SMNVEV (reference sequence). The CDR3 sequence: CASSEARNTEAFF. DNA of the CDR3: TGTGCCAGCAGCGAGGCACGGAACACTGAAGCTTTCTTT.

V gene TRBV7-9 combines with J gene TRBJ1-5; TRBD1 agrees at 8 bases. The CDR3 totals 17 residues. Germline CDR1 reads SEHNR; CDR2 reads FQNEAQ (reference sequence). V shed 2 bases and J 6 bases; nucleotides not matched to a gene: 12. The CDR3 DNA sequence: TGTGCCAGCAGCTTAATTGGACAGGGAGGGTCTAGTCAGCCCCAGCATTTT. Encoded protein: CASSLIGQGGSSQPQHF.

This clone was found a few times. The chain carries TRBV27 and TRBJ2-7; 8 bases agree with TRBD2. V trimming: 3 bases; J trimming: 4 bases; junction bases outside the gene matches: 8. There are 15 residues in the CDR3. Germline V lookup: CDR1 MNHEY, CDR2 SMNVEV (reference sequence). This CDR3 is CASSFAGRAEYEQYF. CDR3 nucleotide sequence: TGTGCCAGCAGTTTCGCCGGGAGGGCCGAATACGAGCAGTACTTC.

The rearrangement links TRBV6-4 to TRBJ2-1, with 13 bases fitting TRBD2. Germline CDR1 and CDR2: MRHNA and SNTAGT. CDR3 length: 15 amino acids. J gave up 7 bases and V 6 bases, and 6 bases lay outside the gene matches. In nucleotides, the CDR3 is TGTGCCAGCAGCGTACTAGCGGGAGGGCGGAATGAGCAGTTCTTC. This encodes CASSVLAGGRNEQFF.

The genes are TRBV4-2 and TRBJ1-1; possibly TRBD1 for D (6 bases). The CDR3 is 15 amino acids. V lost 0 bases and J lost 10, with 18 bases in between. The germline CDR1 and CDR2 sequences are LGHNA and YNFKEQ. The CDR3 nucleotides read TGTGCCAGCAGCCAAGATGAAGGAGGGGGAGGGACAGCTTTCTTT. It specifies CASSQDEGGGGTAFF.

The V call is TRBV6-6, the J call TRBJ2-7; D ambiguous. V lost 0 bases to trimming and J lost 1 base, with 4 bases between them. CDR1 and CDR2 (germline): MNHNY, SVGAGI (reference sequence). The CDR3 covers 13 residues. CDR3 DNA sequence: TGTGCCAGCAGTTACTCCCCGTCCTACGAGCAGTACTTC. This codes for CASSYSPSYEQYF.

There are a few counts of this clone. The chain couples TRBV7-9 to TRBJ1-1; 7 positions agree with TRBD1. The V and J ends lost 4 bases and 0 bases, in that order; junction bases with no gene match: 2. CDR3 length equals 14 residues. Germline values: CDR1 SEHNR, CDR2 FQNEAQ (reference sequence). The CDR3 DNA reads as TGTGCCAGCAGCTCCGACAGGGTGAACACTGAAGCTTTCTTT. Its protein product is CASSSDRVNTEAFF.

The V and J genes are TRBV2 and TRBJ2-1; D might be TRBD2 (5 bases). The V and J ends lost 5 bases and 0 bases respectively, with 14 bases between them. There are 16 residues in the CDR3. Germline CDR1 and CDR2: SNHLY and FYNNEI. Here the CDR3 DNA reads TGTGCCAGCAGTATACTGGACTCTCCCTCCTACAATGAGCAGTTCTTC. This gives the protein CASSILDSPSYNEQFF. Together with reference TRBV2 and TRBJ2-1, the CDR3 gives the full variable domain: EPEVTQTPSHQVTQMGQEVILRCVPISNHLYFYWYRQILGQKVEFLVSFYNNEISEKSEIFDDQFSVERPDGSNFTLKIRSTKLEDSAMYFCASSILDSPSYNEQFFGPGTRLTVL.

This chain connects TRBV4-2 to TRBJ2-6; TRBD1 agrees at 10 bases. This CDR3 is built from 18 residues. Germline CDR1 reads LGHNA; CDR2 reads YNFKEQ. Trimming cost V 2 bases and J 3 bases; bases outside gene matches: 7. CDR3 sequence (DNA): TGTGCCAGCAGCCAAAGACAGGGGGCAGGCAGTGGGGCCAACGTCCTGACTTTC. Translation gives CASSQRQGAGSGANVLTF.

This clone came up a few times. The chain recombines TRBV29-1 with TRBJ2-3; unclear D gene. V lost 5 bases, J lost 6 bases, and 9 bases lay in between. The germline V gene encodes CDR1 SQVTM and CDR2 ANQGSEA. The CDR3 length is 11 residues. CDR3 in amino acids: CSVTGGDTQYF. CDR3 bases: TGCAGCGTTACGGGTGGCGATACGCAGTATTTT.

The gene calls are TRBV28 and TRBJ2-7, with TRBD2 as a possible D gene (7 bases). CDR1 MDHEN and CDR2 SYDVKM come from the germline V gene. This CDR3 contains 17 residues. Trimming pared 3 bases from V and 0 bases from J, leaving 18 bases between. The chain's CDR3 is CASSFWGGPNSSYEQYF. The CDR3 DNA reads as TGTGCCAGCAGTTTCTGGGGGGGGCCCAATAGCTCCTACGAGCAGTACTTC.